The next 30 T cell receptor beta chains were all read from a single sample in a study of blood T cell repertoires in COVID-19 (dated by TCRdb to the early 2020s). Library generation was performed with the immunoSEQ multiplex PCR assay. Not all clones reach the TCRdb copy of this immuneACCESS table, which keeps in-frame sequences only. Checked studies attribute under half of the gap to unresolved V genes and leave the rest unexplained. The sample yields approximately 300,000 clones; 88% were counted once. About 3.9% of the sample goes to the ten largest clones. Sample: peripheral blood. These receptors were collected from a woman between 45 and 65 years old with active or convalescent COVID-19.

The CDR3: CASSEAWLDTQYF. DNA of the CDR3: TGTGCCAGCAGTGAGGCTTGGCTGGATACGCAGTATTTT. This chain connects TRBV2 to TRBJ2-3; D call uncertain. The CDR3 contains 13 residues. The germline V gene has CDR1 SNHLY and CDR2 FYNNEI. V was trimmed by 3 bases and J by 6 bases, leaving 10 bases between them.

CDR3: CASSLGQGIPNTEAFF. DNA for the CDR3: TGCGCCAGCAGCTTGGGTCAGGGAATCCCGAACACTGAAGCTTTCTTT. The chain is built from TRBV5-1 and TRBJ1-1; a possible D gene is TRBD1 (5 bases). The CDR3 has 16 amino acids. Per the germline V gene, CDR1 is SGHRS and CDR2 is YFSETQ. Trimming stripped 0 bases from V and 1 base from J, with 13 bases between.

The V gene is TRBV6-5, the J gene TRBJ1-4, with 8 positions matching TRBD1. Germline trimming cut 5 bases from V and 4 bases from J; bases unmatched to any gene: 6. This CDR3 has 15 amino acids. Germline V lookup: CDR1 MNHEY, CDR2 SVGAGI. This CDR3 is CASSRTGQVNEKLFF. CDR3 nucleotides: TGTGCCAGCAGTCGAACGGGACAGGTTAATGAAAAACTGTTTTTT.

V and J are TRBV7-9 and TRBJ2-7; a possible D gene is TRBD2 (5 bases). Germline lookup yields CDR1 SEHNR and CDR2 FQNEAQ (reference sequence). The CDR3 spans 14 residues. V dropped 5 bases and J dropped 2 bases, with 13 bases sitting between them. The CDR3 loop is CASSLGGGTYEQYF. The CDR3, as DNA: TGTGCCAGCAGCCTTGGCGGAGGTACCTACGAGCAGTACTTC.

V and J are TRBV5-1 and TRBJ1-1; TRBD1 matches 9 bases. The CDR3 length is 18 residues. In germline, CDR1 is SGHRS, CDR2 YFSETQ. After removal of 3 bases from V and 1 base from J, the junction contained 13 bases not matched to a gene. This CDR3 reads CASSSYGPLQGANTEAFF. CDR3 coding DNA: TGCGCCAGCAGCTCCTACGGGCCCTTACAGGGGGCGAACACTGAAGCTTTCTTT.

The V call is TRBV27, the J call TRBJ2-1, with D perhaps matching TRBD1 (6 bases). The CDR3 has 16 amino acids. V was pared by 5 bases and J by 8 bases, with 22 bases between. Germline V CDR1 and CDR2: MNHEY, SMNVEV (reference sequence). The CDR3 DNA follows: TGTGCCAGCAGTCCCGGTACAGGGTTGTATGTTGATGAGCAGTTCTTC. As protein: CASSPGTGLYVDEQFF.

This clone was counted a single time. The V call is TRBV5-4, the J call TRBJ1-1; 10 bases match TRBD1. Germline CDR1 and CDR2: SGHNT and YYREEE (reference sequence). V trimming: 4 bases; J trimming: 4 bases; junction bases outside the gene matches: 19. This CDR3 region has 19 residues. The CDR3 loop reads CASSLGQGWIGRGLTEAFF. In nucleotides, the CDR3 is TGTGCCAGCAGCCTGGGACAGGGGTGGATAGGAAGAGGCCTCACTGAAGCTTTCTTT.

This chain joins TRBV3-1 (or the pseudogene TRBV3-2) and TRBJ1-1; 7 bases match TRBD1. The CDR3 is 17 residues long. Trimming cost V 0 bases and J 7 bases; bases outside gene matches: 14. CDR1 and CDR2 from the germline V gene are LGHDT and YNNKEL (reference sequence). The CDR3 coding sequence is TGTGCCAGCAGCCAAGAGATGAAGGGGGCTCTCTTGAGTGAAGCTTTCTTT. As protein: CASSQEMKGALLSEAFF.

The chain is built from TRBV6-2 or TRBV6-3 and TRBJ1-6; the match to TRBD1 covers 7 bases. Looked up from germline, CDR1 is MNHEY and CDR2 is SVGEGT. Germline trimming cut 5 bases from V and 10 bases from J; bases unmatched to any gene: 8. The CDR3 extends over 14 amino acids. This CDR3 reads CASSRGQEGSPLHF. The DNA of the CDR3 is TGTGCCAGCAGTCGCGGACAGGAGGGGTCACCCCTCCACTTT.

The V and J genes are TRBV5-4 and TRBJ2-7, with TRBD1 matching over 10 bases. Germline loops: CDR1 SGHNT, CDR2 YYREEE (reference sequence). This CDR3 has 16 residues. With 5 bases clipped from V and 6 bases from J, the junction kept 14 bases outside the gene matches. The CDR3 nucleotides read TGTGCCAGCAGTCCCGAACTTGCGGACAGGGGGACCGAGCAGTACTTC. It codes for CASSPELADRGTEQYF. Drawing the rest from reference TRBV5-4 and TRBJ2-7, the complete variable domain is ETGVTQSPTHLIKTRGQQVTLRCSSQSGHNTVSWYQQALGQGPQFIFQYYREEENGRGNFPPRFSGLQFPNYSSELNVNALELDDSALYLCASSPELADRGTEQYFGPGTRLTVT.

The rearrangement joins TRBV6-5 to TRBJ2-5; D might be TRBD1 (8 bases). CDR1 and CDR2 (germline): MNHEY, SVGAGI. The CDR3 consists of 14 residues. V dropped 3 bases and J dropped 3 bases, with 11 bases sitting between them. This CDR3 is CASSYTGGEETQYF. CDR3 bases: TGTGCCAGCAGTTATACAGGGGGGGAAGAGACCCAGTACTTC.

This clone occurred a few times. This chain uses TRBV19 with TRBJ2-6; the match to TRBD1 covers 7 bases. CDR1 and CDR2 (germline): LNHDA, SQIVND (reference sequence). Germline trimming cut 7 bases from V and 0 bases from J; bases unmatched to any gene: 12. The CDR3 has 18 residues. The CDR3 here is CASNPQGPHLSGANVLTF. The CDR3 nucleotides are TGTGCCAGTAACCCACAGGGGCCTCACCTCTCTGGGGCCAACGTCCTGACTTTC.

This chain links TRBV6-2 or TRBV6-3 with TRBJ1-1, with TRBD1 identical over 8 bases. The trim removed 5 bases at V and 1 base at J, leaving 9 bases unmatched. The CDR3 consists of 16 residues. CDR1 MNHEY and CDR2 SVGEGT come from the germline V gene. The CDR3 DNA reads TGTGCCAGCAGTAACACCCTTACAGGGGGGAACACTGAAGCTTTCTTT. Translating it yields CASSNTLTGGNTEAFF.

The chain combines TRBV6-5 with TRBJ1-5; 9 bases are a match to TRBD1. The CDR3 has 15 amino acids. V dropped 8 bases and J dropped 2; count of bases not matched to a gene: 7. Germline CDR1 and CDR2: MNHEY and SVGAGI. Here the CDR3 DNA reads TGTGCCAGCGGAACGGGACAGGGAGGCAATCAGCCCCAGCATTTT. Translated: CASGTGQGGNQPQHF.

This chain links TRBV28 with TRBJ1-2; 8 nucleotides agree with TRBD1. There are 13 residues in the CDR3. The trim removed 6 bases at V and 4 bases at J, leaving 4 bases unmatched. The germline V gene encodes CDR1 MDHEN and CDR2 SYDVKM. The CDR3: CASSHTGGYGYTF. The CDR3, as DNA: TGTGCCAGCAGCCATACAGGGGGCTATGGCTACACCTTC.

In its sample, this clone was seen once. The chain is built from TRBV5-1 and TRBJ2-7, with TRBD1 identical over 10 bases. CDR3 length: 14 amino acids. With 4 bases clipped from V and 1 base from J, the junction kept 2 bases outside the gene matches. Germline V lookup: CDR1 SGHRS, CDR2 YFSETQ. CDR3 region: CASSGTGDSYEQYF. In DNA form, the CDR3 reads TGCGCCAGCAGCGGGACAGGGGATTCCTACGAGCAGTACTTC.

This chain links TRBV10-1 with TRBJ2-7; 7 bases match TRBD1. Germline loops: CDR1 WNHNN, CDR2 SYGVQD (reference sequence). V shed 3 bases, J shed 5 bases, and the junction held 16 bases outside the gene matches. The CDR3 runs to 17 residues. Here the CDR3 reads CASSDYNRGTSSHEQYF. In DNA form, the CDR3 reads TGCGCCAGCAGTGACTACAACAGGGGAACTAGTTCCCACGAGCAGTACTTC.

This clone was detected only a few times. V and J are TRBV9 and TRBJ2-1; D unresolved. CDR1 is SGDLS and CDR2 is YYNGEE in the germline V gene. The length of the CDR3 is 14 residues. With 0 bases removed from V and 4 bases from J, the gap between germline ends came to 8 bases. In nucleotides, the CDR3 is TGTGCCAGCAGCGTAGTTAGAACTTACAATGAGCAGTTCTTC. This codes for CASSVVRTYNEQFF.

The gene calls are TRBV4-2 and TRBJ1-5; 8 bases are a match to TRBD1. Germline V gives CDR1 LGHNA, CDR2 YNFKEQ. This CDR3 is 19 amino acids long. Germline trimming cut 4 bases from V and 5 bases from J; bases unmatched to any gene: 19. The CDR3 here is CASSRGPGQGAKGDQPQHF. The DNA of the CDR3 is TGTGCCAGCAGCCGAGGCCCTGGCCAGGGGGCCAAAGGTGATCAGCCCCAGCATTTT.

CDR3 sequence reads: CASSRVPGQGGTEAFF. CDR3 DNA: TGTGCCAGCAGCCGCGTTCCCGGACAGGGCGGGACTGAAGCTTTCTTT. This chain links TRBV3-1 (or the pseudogene TRBV3-2) with TRBJ1-1; 8 bases map to TRBD1. V lost 4 bases and J lost 5; bases outside the gene matches: 12. Germline loops: CDR1 LGHDT, CDR2 YNNKEL (reference sequence). This CDR3 has 16 residues.

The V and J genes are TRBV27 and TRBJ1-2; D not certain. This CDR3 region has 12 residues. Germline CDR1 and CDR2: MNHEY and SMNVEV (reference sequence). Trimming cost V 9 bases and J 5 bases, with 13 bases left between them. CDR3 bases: TGTGCCAGTTCCGGGGAGGGTTATGGCTACACCTTC. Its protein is CASSGEGYGYTF.

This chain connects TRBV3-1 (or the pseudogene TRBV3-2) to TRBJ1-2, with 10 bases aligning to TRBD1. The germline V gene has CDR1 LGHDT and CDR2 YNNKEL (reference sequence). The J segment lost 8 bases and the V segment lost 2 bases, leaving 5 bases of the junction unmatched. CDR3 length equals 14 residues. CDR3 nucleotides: TGTGCCAGCAGCCAACGGGACAGGGGAGGGGGCTACACCTTC. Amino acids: CASSQRDRGGGYTF.

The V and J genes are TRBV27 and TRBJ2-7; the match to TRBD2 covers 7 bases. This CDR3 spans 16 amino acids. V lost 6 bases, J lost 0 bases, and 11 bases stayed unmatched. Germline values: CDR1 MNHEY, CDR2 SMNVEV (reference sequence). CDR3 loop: CASRLSWGGSSYEQYF. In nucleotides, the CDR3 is TGTGCCAGCAGGCTATCGTGGGGGGGAAGCTCCTACGAGCAGTACTTC.

CDR3: CASSISLGQGYRTKETQYF. The CDR3 nucleotides are TGTGCCAGTAGTATAAGCTTAGGACAGGGGTATCGGACGAAAGAGACCCAGTACTTC. The chain has TRBV19 and TRBJ2-5; the match to TRBD1 covers 9 bases. The CDR3 runs to 19 residues. With 2 bases clipped from V and 3 bases from J, the junction kept 16 bases outside the gene matches. Germline V CDR1 and CDR2: LNHDA, SQIVND (reference sequence).

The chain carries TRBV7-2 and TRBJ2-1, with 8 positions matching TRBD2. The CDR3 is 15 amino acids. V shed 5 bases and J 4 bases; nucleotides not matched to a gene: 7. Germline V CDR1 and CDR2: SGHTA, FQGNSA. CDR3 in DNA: TGTGCCAGCAGCCCCGGGGGGGCCCTATACAATGAGCAGTTCTTC. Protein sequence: CASSPGGALYNEQFF.

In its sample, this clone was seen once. CDR3 protein: CASSLSRRLETQYF. The CDR3 DNA is TGTGCCAGCAGTTTATCTAGGCGTTTGGAGACCCAGTACTTC. The genes are TRBV28 and TRBJ2-5; no clear D gene. This CDR3 comprises 14 residues. Trimming stripped 1 base from V and 5 bases from J, with 11 bases between. The germline gives CDR1 MDHEN, CDR2 SYDVKM. Based on the CDR3 plus reference TRBV28 and TRBJ2-5, the full variable domain is DVKVTQSSRYLVKRTGEKVFLECVQDMDHENMFWYRQDPGLGLRLIYFSYDVKMKEKGDIPEGYSVSREKKERFSLILESASTNQTSMYLCASSLSRRLETQYFGPGTRLLVL.

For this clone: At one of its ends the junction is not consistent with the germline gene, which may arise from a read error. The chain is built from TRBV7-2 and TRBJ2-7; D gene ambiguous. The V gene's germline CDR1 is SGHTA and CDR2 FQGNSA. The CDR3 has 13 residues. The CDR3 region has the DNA TGTGCCAGCAGCTTAGACGGTCGACCGCCTGGGCACTTC. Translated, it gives CASSLDGRPPGHF.

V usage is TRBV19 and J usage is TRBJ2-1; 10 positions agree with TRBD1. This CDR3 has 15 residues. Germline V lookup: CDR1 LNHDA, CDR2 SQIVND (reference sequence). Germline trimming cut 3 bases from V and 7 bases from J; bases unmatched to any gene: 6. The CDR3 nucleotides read TGTGCCAGTAGTATGCGACAGGGGGCGATGAATGAGCAGTTCTTC. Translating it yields CASSMRQGAMNEQFF.

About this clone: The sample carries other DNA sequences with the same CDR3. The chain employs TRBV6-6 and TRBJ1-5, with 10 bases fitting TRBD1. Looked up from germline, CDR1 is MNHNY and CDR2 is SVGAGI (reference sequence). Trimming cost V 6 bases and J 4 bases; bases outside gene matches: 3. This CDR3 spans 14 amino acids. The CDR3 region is CASSRDRGNQPQHF. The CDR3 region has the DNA TGTGCCAGCAGCCGGGACAGGGGAAATCAGCCCCAGCATTTT.

This CDR3 reads CARGTLPNTEAFF. DNA of the CDR3: TGTGCCAGAGGGACTCTCCCGAACACTGAAGCTTTCTTT. The genes are TRBV14 and TRBJ1-1, with D perhaps matching TRBD1 (5 bases). This CDR3 region has 13 residues. CDR1 is SGHDN, CDR2 FVKESK, per germline. Trimming removed 9 bases at V and 1 base at J, with 12 bases between.